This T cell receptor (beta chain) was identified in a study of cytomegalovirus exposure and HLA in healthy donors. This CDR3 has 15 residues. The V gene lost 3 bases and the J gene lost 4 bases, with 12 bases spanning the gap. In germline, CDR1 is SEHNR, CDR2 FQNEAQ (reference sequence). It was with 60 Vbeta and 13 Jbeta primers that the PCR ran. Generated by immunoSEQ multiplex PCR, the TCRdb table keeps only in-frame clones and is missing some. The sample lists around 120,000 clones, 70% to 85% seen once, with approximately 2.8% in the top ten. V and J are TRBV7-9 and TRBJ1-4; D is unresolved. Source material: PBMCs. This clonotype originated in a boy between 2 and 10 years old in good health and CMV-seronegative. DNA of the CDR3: TGTGCCAGCAGCTTGGCGGGTCCCGATAATGAAAAACTGTTTTTT. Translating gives CASSLAGPDNEKLFF.